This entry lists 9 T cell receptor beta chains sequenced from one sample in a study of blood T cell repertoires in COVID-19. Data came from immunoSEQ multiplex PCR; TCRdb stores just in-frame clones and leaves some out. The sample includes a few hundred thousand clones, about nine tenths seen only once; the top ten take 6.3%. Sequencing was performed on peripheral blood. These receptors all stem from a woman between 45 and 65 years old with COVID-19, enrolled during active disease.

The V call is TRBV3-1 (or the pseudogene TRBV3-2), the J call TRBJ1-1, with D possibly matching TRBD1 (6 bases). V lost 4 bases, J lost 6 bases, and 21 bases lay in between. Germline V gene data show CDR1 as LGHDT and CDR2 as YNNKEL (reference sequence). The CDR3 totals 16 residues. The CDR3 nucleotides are TGTGCCAGCAGCCCACCGGACAGAGGGCCTATATCTGAAGCTTTCTTT. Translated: CASSPPDRGPISEAFF.

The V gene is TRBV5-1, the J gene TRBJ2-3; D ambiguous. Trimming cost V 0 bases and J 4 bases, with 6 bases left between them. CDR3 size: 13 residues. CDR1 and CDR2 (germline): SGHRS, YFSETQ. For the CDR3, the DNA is TGCGCCAGCAGCTTGGAAACGGCAGATACGCAGTATTTT. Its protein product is CASSLETADTQYF.

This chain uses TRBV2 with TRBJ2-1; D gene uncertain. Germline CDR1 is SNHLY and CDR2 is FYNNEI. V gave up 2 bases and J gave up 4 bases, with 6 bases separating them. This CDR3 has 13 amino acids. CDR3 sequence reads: CASSEQSYNEQFF. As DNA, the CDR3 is TGTGCCAGCAGTGAACAGTCTTACAATGAGCAGTTCTTC.

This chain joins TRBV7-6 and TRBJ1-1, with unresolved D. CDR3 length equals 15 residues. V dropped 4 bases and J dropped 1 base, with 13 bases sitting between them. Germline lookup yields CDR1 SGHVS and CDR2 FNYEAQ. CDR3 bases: TGTGCCAGCAGCTCCCTATTGGGAGCGAACACTGAAGCTTTCTTT. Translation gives CASSSLLGANTEAFF.

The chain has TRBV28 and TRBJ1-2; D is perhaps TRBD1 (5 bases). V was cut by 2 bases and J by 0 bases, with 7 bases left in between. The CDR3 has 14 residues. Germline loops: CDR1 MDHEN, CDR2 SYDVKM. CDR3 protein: CASSLARANYGYTF. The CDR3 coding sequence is TGTGCCAGCAGTTTAGCCAGGGCTAACTATGGCTACACCTTC.

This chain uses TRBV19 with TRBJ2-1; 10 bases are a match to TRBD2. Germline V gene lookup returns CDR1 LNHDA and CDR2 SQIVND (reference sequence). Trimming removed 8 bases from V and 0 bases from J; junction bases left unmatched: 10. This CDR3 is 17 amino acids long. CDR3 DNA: TGTGCCAGTTTCAAGGGGGCTAGCGGGAGCTCCTACAATGAGCAGTTCTTC. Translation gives CASFKGASGSSYNEQFF.

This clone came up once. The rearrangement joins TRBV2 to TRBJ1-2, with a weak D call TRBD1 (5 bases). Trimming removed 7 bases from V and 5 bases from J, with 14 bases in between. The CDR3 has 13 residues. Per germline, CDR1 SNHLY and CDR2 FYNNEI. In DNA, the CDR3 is TGTGCCAGCAACAAGGGGTCAGAATATGGCTACACCTTC. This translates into CASNKGSEYGYTF.

The CDR3, as DNA: TGTGCCAGCAGCTCCCTAGCGGGGGCCTACAATGAGCAGTTCTTC. This gives the protein CASSSLAGAYNEQFF. The chain employs TRBV4-2 and TRBJ2-1, with 10 bases aligning to TRBD2. The CDR3 runs 15 residues. Looked up from germline, CDR1 is LGHNA and CDR2 is YNFKEQ. V was clipped by 5 bases and J by 2 bases; unmatched bases: 3.

The CDR3 region has the DNA TGTGCCTGGAGTACGGGACAGGGCTATAGCAATCAGCCCCAGCATTTT. Protein: CAWSTGQGYSNQPQHF. The chain joins TRBV30 to TRBJ1-5, with 9 bases lining up with TRBD1. CDR3 size: 16 residues. Looked up from germline, CDR1 is GTSNPN and CDR2 is SVGIG (reference sequence). V was pared by 2 bases and J by 0 bases, with 5 bases of the junction left unmatched.